One and the same sample provided the 12 T cell receptor beta chains below, sequenced in a study of blood T cell repertoires in COVID-19. Only in-frame clones appear in the TCRdb table, and some are missing; sequencing was by immunoSEQ multiplex PCR. The sample has around 190,000 clones; approximately 84% are singletons. The source material was PBMCs or T cells enriched from blood (not recorded which). All receptors derive from a woman aged 25 to 39 who had recovered from COVID-19.

On this clone itself: Distinct nucleotide sequences in the sample also encode this CDR3. The CDR3, as DNA: TGTGCCAGCAGCCGAGACAGGGTCACCGGGGAGCTGTTTTTT. Its translation: CASSRDRVTGELFF. This rearrangement joins TRBV7-9 to TRBJ2-2, with 7 nucleotides matching TRBD1. Germline CDR1 and CDR2: SEHNR and FQNEAQ (reference sequence). The J segment lost 4 bases and the V segment lost 5 bases, leaving 4 bases of the junction unmatched. This CDR3 spans 14 amino acids.

The chain couples TRBV19 to TRBJ1-1; D call uncertain. From germline, CDR1 is LNHDA and CDR2 SQIVND (reference sequence). Trimming removed 6 bases at V and 4 bases at J, with 21 bases between. The CDR3 is 16 amino acids. The CDR3 sequence: CASRSPPGAVVTEAFF. The CDR3 DNA sequence: TGTGCCAGTAGGAGCCCCCCAGGAGCGGTTGTCACTGAAGCTTTCTTT. Using reference TRBV19 and TRBJ1-1 for the parts outside the CDR3, the full variable domain is DGGITQSPKYLFRKEGQNVTLSCEQNLNHDAMYWYRQDPGQGLRLIYYSQIVNDFQKGDIAEGYSVSREKKESFPLTVTSAQKNPTAFYLCASRSPPGAVVTEAFFGQGTRLTVV.

The genes are TRBV5-1 and TRBJ1-4; 9 bases align to TRBD1. CDR3 length: 15 amino acids. The trim removed 1 base at V and 6 bases at J, leaving 4 bases unmatched. Per the germline V gene, CDR1 is SGHRS and CDR2 is YFSETQ. Written as DNA, the CDR3 is TGCGCCAGCAGCTTGTCGGGACAGGGAGATGAAAAACTGTTTTTT. Its protein is CASSLSGQGDEKLFF.

This rearrangement joins TRBV9 to TRBJ1-4; the D is unclear. The CDR3 contains 14 residues. Germline CDR1 reads SGDLS; CDR2 reads YYNGEE. V was pared by 3 bases and J by 4 bases, with 10 bases between. The CDR3 region has the DNA TGTGCCAGCAGCGGGGCCCCGGATAATGAAAAACTGTTTTTT. It translates to CASSGAPDNEKLFF.

This chain uses TRBV28 with TRBJ1-2, with 7 positions matching TRBD1. Trimming at V came to 6 bases and at J to 4 bases, leaving 11 bases not matched to a gene. The length of the CDR3 is 15 residues. The germline CDR1 and CDR2 sequences are MDHEN and SYDVKM. The DNA for the CDR3 is TGTGCCAGCAGCACACCCTCTGGACAGGCCTATGGCTACACCTTC. Amino acids: CASSTPSGQAYGYTF.

The chain employs TRBV10-3 and TRBJ1-3, with 7 bases that match TRBD1. The CDR3 is 15 amino acids. Trimming took 6 bases from V and 0 from J; bases not matched to a gene: 5. The germline gives CDR1 ENHRY, CDR2 SYGVKD. The CDR3 sequence is CAISPGTVSGNTIYF. Written as DNA, the CDR3 is TGTGCCATCAGCCCCGGGACAGTCTCTGGAAACACCATATATTTT.

This rearrangement joins TRBV6-5 to TRBJ1-2; 7 bases match TRBD1. V was pared by 6 bases and J by 2 bases, with 3 bases of the junction left unmatched. Germline values: CDR1 MNHEY, CDR2 SVGAGI. The CDR3 contains 13 residues. CDR3 sequence (DNA): TGTGCCAGCAGACAGGGGACAAACTATGGCTACACCTTC. It is translated as CASRQGTNYGYTF.

The chain combines TRBV12-3 or TRBV12-4 with TRBJ1-1, with D perhaps matching TRBD1 (5 bases). The CDR3 is 13 amino acids. Trimming shortened V by 3 bases and J by 5 bases, and 10 bases separated the two germline ends. Here the CDR3 reads CASSFQGATEAFF. CDR3 bases: TGTGCCAGCAGTTTCCAGGGTGCTACTGAAGCTTTCTTT.

The rearrangement uses TRBV18 and TRBJ2-3; TRBD1 agrees at 7 bases. CDR3 size: 13 residues. V shed 10 bases, J shed 0 bases, and the junction held 4 bases outside the gene matches. Germline V lookup: CDR1 KGHSH, CDR2 LQKENI. The CDR3 here is CATRQGSTDTQYF. The CDR3 coding sequence is TGTGCCACACGACAGGGTAGCACAGATACGCAGTATTTT. The whole variable domain, filled in from reference TRBV18 and TRBJ2-3, reads NAGVMQNPRHLVRRRGQEARLRCSPMKGHSHVYWYRQLPEEGLKFMVYLQKENIIDESGMPKERFSAEFPKEGPSILRIQQVVRGDSAAYFCATRQGSTDTQYFGPGTRLTVL.

In its sample, this clone was seen a few times. V is TRBV29-1 and J is TRBJ2-1; TRBD1 aligns across 7 bases. J gave up 7 bases and V 8 bases, and 14 bases lay outside the gene matches. This CDR3 contains 14 residues. Per germline, CDR1 SQVTM and CDR2 ANQGSEA. The DNA of the CDR3 is TGCAGCACGCGCCGGGACAGTGGAGGAAATGAGCAGTTCTTC. The encoded protein is CSTRRDSGGNEQFF.

J is TRBJ1-1 and V is TRBV3-1 (or the pseudogene TRBV3-2); D remains unclear. V was trimmed by 2 bases and J by 6 bases, leaving 16 bases between them. CDR3 length: 15 residues. CDR1 and CDR2 (germline): LGHDT, YNNKEL (reference sequence). The CDR3 loop reads CASSQSAYISAEAFF. CDR3 nucleotides: TGTGCCAGCAGCCAATCGGCCTACATAAGCGCTGAAGCTTTCTTT.

This chain joins TRBV28 and TRBJ1-3; 10 bases are a match to TRBD1. V shed 6 bases, J shed 5 bases, and the junction held 7 bases outside the gene matches. Germline V CDR1 and CDR2: MDHEN, SYDVKM. The CDR3 totals 15 residues. The CDR3 nucleotides read TGTGCCAGCAGCCACCCGGGACAGGGGAGAAACACCATATATTTT. Translation gives CASSHPGQGRNTIYF.